This entry lists 25 T cell receptor beta chains sequenced from one sample in a study of beta chain features in type 1 diabetes. The whole isolated RNA underwent reverse transcription, so sequencing captured expressed TCRB transcripts. This table comes from immunoSEQ multiplex PCR, and its TCRdb copy is limited to in-frame clones, with some not included. Of around 320,000 clones in the sample, around 15% were seen once. The sample was central memory CD4+ T cells from blood. These receptors all stem from a man aged 30 to 45 in good health.

This rearrangement joins TRBV11-3 to TRBJ1-1; 8 nucleotides align to TRBD1. The CDR3 is 13 amino acids. Germline values: CDR1 SGHNT, CDR2 YENEEA. The junction had 8 bases not matched to a gene; V was cut back by 4 bases and J by 10 bases. CDR3 loop: CASSYTGTGGAFF. The CDR3 region has the DNA TGTGCCAGCAGCTACACCGGGACAGGAGGAGCTTTCTTT.

CDR3 nucleotides: TGTGCCAGCAGCTTAGATCCCTCCGGGACAGAGTATGGCTACACCTTC. It is translated as CASSLDPSGTEYGYTF. The chain recombines TRBV7-2 with TRBJ1-2, with 7 bases matching TRBD1. V lost 1 base, J lost 5 bases, and 10 bases stayed unmatched. The germline V gene encodes CDR1 SGHTA and CDR2 FQGNSA. The CDR3 runs to 16 residues.

The J gene is TRBJ1-2, the V gene TRBV6-1; TRBD1 is a possible D gene (6 bases). Germline V gene sequence: CDR1 MNHNS, CDR2 SASEGT. The CDR3 extends over 13 amino acids. Between the trimmed V and J ends, which lost 3 bases and 9 bases, there was a span of 14 bases. In DNA, the CDR3 is TGTGCCAGCAGTGAGTCTGTGGGGGCCAGCTACACCTTC. It is translated as CASSESVGASYTF.

The chain joins TRBV6-5 to TRBJ2-3; no definite D call. The germline V gene has CDR1 MNHEY and CDR2 SVGAGI. Trimming cost V 7 bases and J 0 bases, with 14 bases left between them. The CDR3 has 15 residues. The CDR3 protein is CASTVTLRSTDTQYF. For the CDR3, the DNA is TGTGCCAGCACCGTAACGCTGCGGAGCACAGATACGCAGTATTTT.

In its sample, this clone was seen a few times. The J gene is TRBJ2-2, the V gene TRBV28; the match to TRBD1 covers 8 bases. With V trimmed by 6 bases and J by 1 base, 1 base remained unmatched. This CDR3 contains 14 residues. The V gene's germline CDR1 is MDHEN and CDR2 SYDVKM. CDR3 residues: CASRGTGNTGELFF. CDR3 sequence (DNA): TGTGCCAGCAGGGGGACAGGGAACACCGGGGAGCTGTTTTTT.

This clone was counted once. A much larger clone differs from this one at a single base, so this may be a read error. V gene TRBV6-4 combines with J gene TRBJ2-5; 7 bases agree with TRBD1. Germline lookup yields CDR1 MRHNA and CDR2 SNTAGT. V was pared by 6 bases and J by 2 bases, with 3 bases of the junction left unmatched. CDR3 length: 13 residues. In nucleotides, the CDR3 is TGTGCCAGCAGCCAGGGGGTGCAAGAGACCCAGTACTTC. The encoded protein is CASSQGVQETQYF.

This clone was observed a handful of times. The chain joins TRBV6-5 to TRBJ2-3; the D gene could be TRBD1 or TRBD2 (5 bases each). This CDR3 is 14 amino acids long. Between the trimmed V and J ends, which lost 2 bases and 4 bases, there was a span of 10 bases. The germline V gene encodes CDR1 MNHEY and CDR2 SVGAGI. Here the CDR3 DNA reads TGTGCCAGCAGTTACCGCAGGGAGTCAGATACGCAGTATTTT. This encodes CASSYRRESDTQYF.

This clone was detected only a few times. CDR3 protein: CASSPELIYGYTF. CDR3 sequence (DNA): TGTGCCAGCAGCCCAGAGCTGATCTATGGCTACACCTTC. This chain uses TRBV5-4 with TRBJ1-2; D is unresolved. The CDR3 runs 13 residues. Germline V gene sequence: CDR1 SGHNT, CDR2 YYREEE (reference sequence). Trimming shortened V by 4 bases and J by 4 bases, and 11 bases separated the two germline ends.

This clone showed up many times. The V call is TRBV27, the J call TRBJ2-7; D is unclear. The CDR3 runs to 11 residues. The ends were cut back, 2 bases at V and 6 bases at J, with 5 bases in the middle. Germline CDR1 MNHEY, CDR2 SMNVEV (reference sequence). The DNA of the CDR3 is TGTGCCAGCAGTTTAGGATTCGAGCAGTACTTC. Its translation: CASSLGFEQYF.

About this clone: Other nucleotide sequences in the sample specify the same CDR3. V gene TRBV29-1 combines with J gene TRBJ1-2; tentatively, D is TRBD1 (6 bases). Germline CDR1 reads SQVTM; CDR2 reads ANQGSEA. The CDR3 sequence is 12 residues long. The V gene lost 4 bases and the J gene lost 2 bases, with 8 bases spanning the gap. The CDR3 coding sequence is TGCAGCGTTGTAGGGGGGAACTATGGCTACACCTTC. Its translation is CSVVGGNYGYTF.

The chain carries TRBV4-2 and TRBJ1-4; TRBD1 is a possible D gene (5 bases). V was trimmed by 5 bases and J by 7 bases, leaving 14 bases between them. Germline V gene sequence: CDR1 LGHNA, CDR2 YNFKEQ. The CDR3 sequence is 14 residues long. CDR3 sequence reads: CASSFEGAREKLFF. CDR3 DNA: TGTGCCAGCAGCTTTGAAGGGGCGCGTGAAAAACTGTTTTTT.

At least ten counts were recorded for this clone. This sequence joins TRBV7-2 and TRBJ2-4; D may be TRBD1 (6 bases). Looked up from germline, CDR1 is SGHTA and CDR2 is FQGNSA. Deletions cut 6 bases from V and 0 bases from J, with 9 bases between. The CDR3 loop spans 14 amino acids. The CDR3: CASRTDRAKNIQYF. The CDR3, as DNA: TGTGCCAGCAGAACGGACAGAGCCAAAAACATTCAGTACTTC.

This clone appeared a few times. An end of the junction differs from the germline gene, which may be a read error. The chain joins TRBV7-7 to TRBJ2-3; D unresolved. From germline, CDR1 is SSHAT and CDR2 FNYEAQ (reference sequence). The CDR3 totals 15 residues. As DNA, the CDR3 is TGTGCTAGCAGCTTGGGCACGAGCCGCACAGATACGCAGTATTTT. It translates to CASSLGTSRTDTQYF.

This clone has just a few counts. The V gene is TRBV19, the J gene TRBJ2-2; TRBD1 is a possible D gene (5 bases). The CDR3 sequence is 17 residues long. V was cut by 0 bases and J by 2 bases, with 13 bases left in between. In germline, CDR1 is LNHDA, CDR2 SQIVND (reference sequence). The CDR3 coding sequence is TGTGCCAGTAGTATAGACCGACAGCGACCTAACACCGGGGAGCTGTTTTTT. Protein: CASSIDRQRPNTGELFF.

This clone was seen a few times. The identical CDR3 is also encoded by other nucleotide sequences in the sample. Here the CDR3 DNA reads TGTGCCAGCAGCCCTTCCACAGATACGCAGTATTTT. Residues: CASSPSTDTQYF. The rearrangement uses TRBV9 and TRBJ2-3; no firm D call. CDR3 length: 12 amino acids. Germline lookup yields CDR1 SGDLS and CDR2 YYNGEE. The ends were cut back, 4 bases at V and 2 bases at J, with 5 bases in the middle.

This clone was counted between two and nine times. The chain combines TRBV6-1 with TRBJ2-7; TRBD2 is a possible D gene (6 bases). Germline assignment: CDR1 MNHNS and CDR2 SASEGT. The CDR3 contains 15 residues. The germline V and J ends were trimmed by 5 bases and 1 base, with 15 bases remaining between them. DNA for the CDR3: TGTGCCAGCAGTTTGGACTATAGAAAATCCTACGAGCAGTACGTC. It yields the protein CASSLDYRKSYEQYV.

The V call is TRBV6-6, the J call TRBJ2-1; 10 bases are a match to TRBD2. Germline V gene data show CDR1 as MNHNY and CDR2 as SVGAGI (reference sequence). With 5 bases clipped from V and 6 bases from J, the junction kept 4 bases outside the gene matches. The CDR3 has 14 amino acids. CDR3 in amino acids: CASSGGLAANEQFF. For the CDR3, the DNA is TGTGCCAGCAGTGGTGGACTAGCGGCCAATGAGCAGTTCTTC.

This clone has more than one count but fewer than ten. The DNA of the CDR3 is TGTGCCAGCGGCCCAGACGGAAACTCCTACAATGAGCAGTTCTTC. It encodes CASGPDGNSYNEQFF. The chain carries TRBV11-3 and TRBJ2-1; no firm D call. Trimming took 8 bases from V and 0 from J, leaving 14 bases between them. Germline values: CDR1 SGHNT, CDR2 YENEEA. This CDR3 spans 15 amino acids.

This clone was picked up a small number of times. The rearrangement joins TRBV6-6 to TRBJ2-6; possible D gene TRBD2, 5 bases. V lost 2 bases and J 3 bases, leaving 11 bases between the germline ends. CDR3 length: 16 residues. Per germline, CDR1 MNHNY and CDR2 SVGAGI (reference sequence). The CDR3 here is CASSYPQGLGANVLTF. CDR3 DNA: TGTGCCAGCAGTTACCCTCAAGGACTTGGGGCCAACGTCCTGACTTTC.

V usage is TRBV5-1 and J usage is TRBJ1-2, with D maybe TRBD1 (6 bases). Germline V lookup: CDR1 SGHRS, CDR2 YFSETQ. This CDR3 has 12 amino acids. Trimming left V 4 bases short and J 7 bases short, with 11 bases between. The CDR3 reads CASSPSGAGYTF. In DNA, the CDR3 is TGCGCCAGCAGCCCGTCGGGGGCTGGCTACACCTTC.

This clone was seen more than once but under ten times. V gene TRBV5-5 combines with J gene TRBJ1-1; no definite D call. Per the germline V gene, CDR1 is SGHKS and CDR2 is YYEKEE (reference sequence). This CDR3 is 11 amino acids long. Trimming shortened V by 3 bases and J by 8 bases, and 8 bases separated the two germline ends. Here the CDR3 reads CASSSTREAFF. As DNA, the CDR3 is TGTGCCAGCAGCTCGACGAGGGAAGCTTTCTTT.

This clone has just one count. The V and J genes are TRBV10-3 and TRBJ1-2; D gene unclear. CDR3 length equals 12 residues. Trimming took off 10 bases at V and 4 bases at J, with 13 bases between the two ends. Germline-derived CDR1 and CDR2 are ENHRY and SYGVKD. CDR3 region: CATGSDSYGYTF. CDR3 DNA: TGTGCCACTGGGTCCGATTCCTATGGCTACACCTTC.

This chain connects TRBV6-5 to TRBJ1-4; D is unresolved. Germline V CDR1 and CDR2: MNHEY, SVGAGI. Trimming removed 5 bases from V and 7 bases from J, with 14 bases in between. The CDR3 runs 14 residues. The CDR3 sequence is CASSESKGFEKLFF. Here the CDR3 DNA reads TGTGCCAGCAGTGAATCGAAAGGGTTTGAAAAACTGTTTTTT.

V is TRBV15 and J is TRBJ1-1; perhaps TRBD1 as D (5 bases). This CDR3 has 18 residues. Per germline, CDR1 LNHNV and CDR2 YYDKDF (reference sequence). Trimming took 0 bases from V and 6 from J, leaving 23 bases between them. CDR3 nucleotide sequence: TGTGCCACCAGCAGAGATCGTTGGGGCGGGCTCCCCCGTTCTGAAGCTTTCTTT. Translation: CATSRDRWGGLPRSEAFF.

The chain combines TRBV10-3 with TRBJ2-6; tentatively, D is TRBD2 (5 bases). The CDR3 length is 17 residues. The germline gives CDR1 ENHRY, CDR2 SYGVKD. V lost 4 bases to trimming and J lost 2 bases, with 15 bases between them. The CDR3 DNA reads TGTGCCATCAGTGGAAGCCCTCCCGGGGCTGGGGCCAACGTCCTGACTTTC. It encodes CAISGSPPGAGANVLTF.